This TCR beta chain comes out of a study of blood T cell repertoires in COVID-19. In the study's own analysis: Estimated nucleated cell counts came from reference gene primer amplification. Here immunoSEQ multiplex PCR was the method, and the copy in TCRdb shows in-frame clones only, minus some. Clonal size and the V and J genes are those of that table, whereas D and trimming came from the DNA. The data hold 100,000 to 150,000 clones, with less than 90% observed a single time. The receptor was derived from a woman older than 75 with acute or convalescent COVID-19. The sequenced material came from peripheral blood.

In DNA form, the CDR3 reads TGTGCCAGTAGTATAGATCACGGCAGGGAAGCTTTCTTT. Encoded protein: CASSIDHGREAFF. The chain links TRBV19 to TRBJ1-1; D gene unclear. Germline V CDR1 and CDR2: LNHDA, SQIVND (reference sequence). Trimming removed 0 bases from V and 8 bases from J, with 10 bases in between. The CDR3 spans 13 residues.